This T cell receptor (beta chain) was profiled in a study of blood T cell repertoires in COVID-19. Original handling: It was from reference gene primer amplification that nucleated cell counts were estimated. Repertoires were generated with immunoSEQ multiplex PCR, while TCRdb's copy carries only in-frame clones and drops some. D and trimming come from the DNA, and the V and J calls and clone size come from that table. The sample carries around 33,000 clones, roughly 74% recorded once. The CDR3 spans 13 residues. The ends were cut back, 5 bases at V and 1 base at J, with 8 bases in the middle. The germline gives CDR1 MDHEN, CDR2 SYDVKM.

The rearrangement links TRBV28 to TRBJ1-1, with D maybe TRBD1 (6 bases). This receptor was taken from a man older than 75 with active or convalescent COVID-19. The specimen was peripheral blood. The CDR3 is CASSTGQNTEAFF. Here the CDR3 DNA reads TGTGCCAGCAGTACGGGACAGAACACTGAAGCTTTCTTT.